This is a list of T cell receptor beta chains from one sample in a study of CD8 T cells in Susac syndrome. TCRdb reprocessed the immunoSEQ multiplex PCR reads with MiXCR, giving one entry per CDR3 protein. The sample carries around 140,000 distinct CDR3 sequences, approximately 93% recorded once. Source material: CD4+ T cells from PBMCs. All receptors come from a human donor in good health. Each CDR3 is given with its conserved first and last residue.

TRBJ2-7 | 15 | TRBV5-4 | CASSPQRARSYEQYF
TRBJ1-4 | 15 | TRBV6-5 | CASLPRGQGNEKLFF
TRBJ1-2 | 14 | TRBV12-3/TRBV12-4 | CASSLGGRSYGYTF
TRBJ2-2 | 15 | TRBV11-2 | CASRVVRANTGELFF
TRBJ2-7 | 12 | TRBV7-9 | CASSPRDYEQYF
TRBJ2-7 | 11 | TRBV21-1 | CPTGTYYEQYF
TRBJ2-5 | 15 | TRBV29-1 | CSVLRVRGLQETQYF
TRBJ2-7 | 15 | TRBV7-2 | CASSYLAGGPYEQYF
TRBJ2-3 | 14 | TRBV2 | CASSEGQPIDTQYF
TRBJ2-6 | 20 | TRBV4-1 | CASSHGGTFRGPAGANVLTF
TRBJ2-5 | 15 | TRBV5-4 | CASSPPSGRGETQYF
TRBJ2-2 | 13 | TRBV2 | CASSQENTGELFF
TRBJ2-7 | 13 | TRBV20-1 | CSAAGTGRSEQYF
TRBJ2-3 | 14 | TRBV4-2 | CASSQEWLEDTQYF
TRBJ2-7 | 14 | TRBV27 | CASSRQGRTYEQYF
TRBJ2-3 | 13 | TRBV4-2 | CASSQDGIDTQYF
TRBJ2-2 | 16 | TRBV5-4 | CASSTTGGANTGELFF
TRBJ1-2 | 15 | TRBV19 | CASTPTPGFNDGYTF
TRBJ2-4 | 13 | TRBV6-2/TRBV6-3 | CATRIDAKNIQYF
TRBJ1-2 | 13 | TRBV6-1 | CASRRQGGYGYTF
TRBJ2-7 | 14 | TRBV6-5 | CASSLRTISYEQYF
TRBJ1-3 | 18 | TRBV9 | CASSVANRRQGSGNTIYF
TRBJ1-2 | 14 | TRBV19 | CASSPPQGRYGYTF
TRBJ2-7 | 13 | TRBV7-7 | CASSRDGYGEQYF
TRBJ2-1 | 15 | TRBV12-3/TRBV12-4 | CASSLRQGDYNEQFF
TRBJ2-7 | 13 | TRBV19 | CASSAGLDYEQYF
TRBJ1-2 | 16 | TRBV6-5 | CASSWGQGAAQYGYTF
TRBJ2-3 | 15 | TRBV5-1 | CASSLAGPPTDTQYF
TRBJ2-3 | 16 | TRBV6-6 | CASSYFPGGGTDTQYF
TRBJ2-3 | 16 | TRBV20-1 | CSARVSGGRSTDTQYF
TRBJ2-3 | 12 | TRBV10-3 | CAISEERDTQYF
TRBJ2-7 | 20 | TRBV11-1 | CASSSSSTRRGTSGGYEQYF
TRBJ1-1 | 14 | TRBV7-9 | CASSFYRGYTEAFF
TRBJ2-7 | 14 | TRBV6-6 | CASSGRGSGYEQYF
TRBJ1-2 | 17 | TRBV10-3 | CAISESQVPGLGYGYTF
TRBJ2-5 | 14 | TRBV27 | CASSFRLGQETQYF
TRBJ1-3 | 17 | TRBV2 | CASSSRTADSSGNTIYF
TRBJ2-7 | 14 | TRBV29-1 | CSVAPSGRVHEQYF
TRBJ2-7 | 14 | TRBV7-9 | CASSSAGGNYEQYF
TRBJ2-4 | 13 | TRBV30 | CAGDSFAKNIQYF
TRBJ2-6 | 14 | TRBV20-1 | CSASYNSGANVLTF
TRBJ1-2 | 15 | TRBV9 | CASSVGTGLNYGYTF
TRBJ2-6 | 12 | TRBV13 | CASRSGANVLTF
TRBJ2-1 | 13 | TRBV7-3 | CASSNSVTQKQFF
TRBJ2-7 | 12 | TRBV3-1 | CASSHGQGEQYF
TRBJ2-2 | 14 | TRBV20-1 | CSARVVRGTGELFF
TRBJ2-3 | 14 | TRBV29-1 | CSVDYRSMSGTQYF
TRBJ2-3 | 14 | TRBV3-1 | CASSLDWGSDTQYF
TRBJ2-1 | 11 | TRBV27 | CASSSSGEQFF